Sequencing of this TCR beta chain was carried out in a study of response to subunit inactivated influenza vaccine (dated by TCRdb to the late 2010s). About the study as a whole: Deep quantitative profiling of the T cell receptor repertoire was used in the study to follow responses to a trivalent subunit inactivated influenza vaccine. The paper as a whole reports these results and caveats: The authors suggested that each seasonal influenza vaccination may recruit only a limited number of new T cells.

The library was made by RT-PCR. The sample was run on an Illumina HiSeq 2500. TCRdb itself trimmed the public reads at Q25 with fastp, ran MiXCR and retained productive beta chains. Entries that share a CDR3 protein sequence are merged under the most common genes and DNA. The sample table shows around 470,000 distinct CDR3 sequences, and approximately 7.2% are seen once. The top ten clonotypes cover about 12% of the sample. As for this clonotype: Its target antigen remains unknown. No much larger clone exists at a distance of one base, and base qualities are not known.

The sequenced sample was PBMCs from blood, obtained around 25 months after vaccination. This sequence originates from a man between 50 and 70 years old who received an inactivated influenza vaccine. Donor details come from another sample of the same person, matched by shared clones.

The nucleotide sequence reads TGTGCCAGCAGCCGTTCCCAGGGGGATGACACCGGGGAGCTGTTTTTT. It is translated as CASSRSQGDDTGELFF. The chain links TRBV6-1 with TRBJ2-2; 7 nucleotides in the junction match TRBD1. The germline V gene provides CDR1 MNHNS and CDR2 SASEGT. From its cysteine to its phenylalanine, the CDR3 spans 16 amino acids. Only the CDR3 DNA is retained, 48 bases long and in frame from the first base. Here V drops 6 bases and J drops 3 bases, and the junction holds 10 bases not matched to any gene.